This T cell receptor beta chain was profiled in a study of response to subunit inactivated influenza vaccine. Study-wide findings and caveats: Authors suggested each seasonal influenza vaccination recruits few new T cells.

In its sample, this clonotype was seen many times. Its matching antigen is unknown. The CDR3 loop spans 15 amino acids. V was clipped by 3 bases and J by 3 bases; unmatched bases: 6. TCRdb used MiXCR to reprocess the RT-PCR reads, holding one entry per CDR3 protein. The table has roughly 520,000 distinct CDR3 sequences, around 25% seen once; the top ten hold 1.5% to 2%. V gene TRBV12-3 or TRBV12-4 combines with J gene TRBJ2-7; 9 nucleotides align to TRBD1. The material was CD4+ T cells sorted from PBMCs, obtained 5 days after vaccination. This TCR came from a man aged 45-65 years who received an inactivated influenza vaccine. CDR3 in amino acids: CASSFPGQGVYEQYF. CDR3 DNA sequence: TGTGCCAGCAGTTTTCCGGGACAGGGTGTCTACGAGCAGTACTTC.